The present entry profiles one T cell receptor beta chain with its context. Its target is not known. This entry is derived from a study of naive and memory T cell subsets. An equimolar mix of two oligonucleotides served as the beta constant-region primer for TRBC1 and TRBC2. The ligated cDNA underwent four PCR rounds using SP2 and nested alpha and beta constant-region primers. TCRdb reprocessed the UMI-ligation and nested PCR reads with MiXCR, giving one entry per CDR3 protein. The data hold about 150,000 distinct CDR3 sequences, with roughly 22% observed a single time. With V trimmed by 3 bases and J by 9 bases, 17 bases remained unmatched. The germline V gene has CDR1 SQVTM and CDR2 ANQGSEA. The CDR3 sequence is 18 residues long. Points from the study as a whole: A few larger clonotypes appeared in naive repertoires, especially CD8, possibly memory cells re-expressing CD45RA.

This clonotype was obtained from a human donor in good health. Sequenced: naive CD4+ T cells from blood. The rearrangement joins TRBV29-1 to TRBJ2-5; 15 bases match TRBD2. The CDR3 bases are TGCAGCGTTGACCGGAGGACTAGCGGGAGGGCTAGTAAGATGCCCCAGTACTTC. Encoded protein: CSVDRRTSGRASKMPQYF. Full variable domain (remainder filled in from reference TRBV29-1 and TRBJ2-5): SAVISQKPSRDICQRGTSLTIQCQVDSQVTMMFWYRQQPGQSLTLIATANQGSEATYESGFVIDKFPISRPNLTFSTLTVSNMSPEDSSIYLCSVDRRTSGRASKMPQYFGPGTRLLVL.